The 25 T cell receptor beta chains presented below share a single source sample, sequenced in a study of OX40 agonist ivuxolimab in advanced cancers. Assay: immunoSEQ multiplex PCR; the TCRdb copy retains only in-frame clones and omits some. The repertoire consists of approximately 99,000 clones, with roughly 95% occurring once and the leading ten covering less than 0.2%. Sequenced material: CD4+ or CD8+ T cells sorted from blood, taken in a trial of the OX40 agonist ivuxolimab. Receptor source: an adult with an advanced solid tumor such as melanoma, head and neck, liver or kidney cancer.

The rearrangement uses TRBV29-1 and TRBJ1-5, with D possibly matching TRBD1 (5 bases). CDR3 length: 13 residues. Germline assignment: CDR1 SQVTM and CDR2 ANQGSEA. V shed 5 bases and J shed 5 bases, with 13 bases lying between them. This CDR3 reads CSVSPGVDQPQHF. DNA of the CDR3: TGCAGCGTTTCCCCGGGGGTTGATCAGCCCCAGCATTTT.

CDR3 sequence: CASSYRHPATNEKLFF. CDR3 sequence (DNA): TGTGCCAGCAGCTACCGACACCCTGCAACTAATGAAAAACTGTTTTTT. The chain uses TRBV7-8 and TRBJ1-4; no firm D call. Germline CDR1 and CDR2: SGHVS and FQNEAQ. V lost 4 bases to trimming and J lost 0 bases, with 12 bases between them. The CDR3 consists of 16 residues.

The rearrangement joins TRBV4-3 to TRBJ2-7; D is ambiguous. V was trimmed by 0 bases and J by 4 bases, leaving 10 bases between them. This CDR3 has 14 residues. Germline V lookup: CDR1 LGHNA, CDR2 YSLEER. CDR3 protein: CASSQDPTGYEQYF. The CDR3 DNA reads as TGCGCCAGCAGCCAAGATCCGACCGGGTACGAGCAGTACTTC.

The V and J genes are TRBV7-2 and TRBJ2-1, with 13 bases lining up with TRBD2. Germline assignment: CDR1 SGHTA and CDR2 FQGNSA. CDR3 length: 17 residues. J lost 3 bases, V lost 4 bases, and 6 bases had no gene match. The DNA for the CDR3 is TGTGCCAGCAGCTCACGGGGACTAGCGGGGATCTACAATGAGCAGTTCTTC. The encoded protein is CASSSRGLAGIYNEQFF.

This clone has just one count. The chain combines TRBV19 with TRBJ2-3; the D is unclear. Trimming removed 6 bases at V and 5 bases at J, with 12 bases between. Germline values: CDR1 LNHDA, CDR2 SQIVND (reference sequence). The CDR3 loop spans 13 amino acids. For the CDR3, the DNA is TGTGCCAGTAGGCCACCTCGGTTAGATACGCAGTATTTT. It is translated as CASRPPRLDTQYF.

CDR3 nucleotides: TGTGCCAGCAGCCAAGGACAGGGGCAACTTCAAGAGACCCAGTACTTC. Residues: CASSQGQGQLQETQYF. The chain has TRBV5-4 and TRBJ2-5; 9 positions agree with TRBD1. This CDR3 has 16 amino acids. V shed 4 bases and J 2 bases; nucleotides not matched to a gene: 9. Looked up from germline, CDR1 is SGHNT and CDR2 is YYREEE (reference sequence).

The CDR3 region is CASSPVRQGRTGNEKLFF. Written as DNA, the CDR3 is TGTGCCAGCTCCCCCGTCAGACAGGGGCGGACGGGGAATGAAAAACTGTTTTTT. This rearrangement joins TRBV18 to TRBJ1-4; TRBD1 agrees at 8 bases. J gave up 5 bases and V 6 bases, and 17 bases lay outside the gene matches. In germline, CDR1 is KGHSH, CDR2 LQKENI. This CDR3 comprises 18 residues.

The CDR3 bases are TGCAGCGTCCAAGGGGCAGGGGATAGCAATCAGCCCCAGCATTTT. Protein: CSVQGAGDSNQPQHF. The chain joins TRBV29-1 to TRBJ1-5; D may be TRBD1 (6 bases). The CDR3 consists of 15 residues. Germline V CDR1 and CDR2: SQVTM, ANQGSEA. V was shortened by 6 bases and J by 0 bases, with 15 bases between the two germline ends.

The table lists this clone with a count of one. This chain joins TRBV5-4 and TRBJ2-7; 10 nucleotides match TRBD2. Trimming cost V 4 bases and J 2 bases; bases outside gene matches: 9. The germline gives CDR1 SGHNT, CDR2 YYREEE (reference sequence). The CDR3 has 16 amino acids. CDR3 sequence: CASSPAGAGGTYEQYF. CDR3 sequence (DNA): TGTGCCAGCAGCCCGGCCGGAGCGGGGGGGACCTACGAGCAGTACTTC.

The chain recombines TRBV7-2 with TRBJ1-4, with D maybe TRBD1 (5 bases). Germline values: CDR1 SGHTA, CDR2 FQGNSA. Trimming shortened V by 5 bases and J by 8 bases, and 15 bases separated the two germline ends. This CDR3 region has 14 residues. The chain's CDR3 is CASSPRGDSEKLFF. DNA for the CDR3: TGTGCCAGCAGCCCGCGGGGGGACTCCGAAAAACTGTTTTTT.

The chain uses TRBV28 and TRBJ1-5; D is unresolved. The CDR3 length is 15 residues. The V end lost 5 bases, the J end lost 2 bases, and 13 bases lay between the germline ends. CDR1 is MDHEN and CDR2 is SYDVKM in the germline V gene. CDR3 region: CASSPPRSGNQPQHF. DNA for the CDR3: TGTGCCAGCAGTCCACCCCGGTCTGGCAATCAGCCCCAGCATTTT.

This chain connects TRBV18 to TRBJ1-1; D possibly corresponds to TRBD1 (6 bases). This CDR3 region has 14 residues. V was clipped by 4 bases and J by 0 bases, with 9 bases between them. CDR1 and CDR2 from the germline V gene are KGHSH and LQKENI. As DNA, the CDR3 is TGTGCCAGCTCACTAGGACAGTTGAACACTGAAGCTTTCTTT. This encodes CASSLGQLNTEAFF.

CDR3 in DNA: TGTGCCAGCAGCGTACGGGACTACCAAGAGACCCAGTACTTC. Protein sequence: CASSVRDYQETQYF. The V call is TRBV9, the J call TRBJ2-5, with D perhaps TRBD2 (6 bases). V gave up 1 base and J gave up 0 bases, with 7 bases separating them. Looked up from germline, CDR1 is SGDLS and CDR2 is YYNGEE. CDR3 length: 14 residues.

This clone was recorded a few times. The chain has TRBV25-1 and TRBJ1-5; D uncertain. The CDR3 loop spans 13 amino acids. Trimming removed 4 bases from V and 6 bases from J, with 10 bases in between. Germline V gene lookup returns CDR1 MGHDK and CDR2 SYGVNS. The chain's CDR3 is CASSGGVGQPQHF. For the CDR3, the DNA is TGTGCCAGCAGTGGAGGCGTCGGTCAGCCCCAGCATTTT. Supplemented by reference TRBV25-1 and TRBJ1-5, the full variable domain reads EADIYQTPRYLVIGTGKKITLECSQTMGHDKMYWYQQDPGMELHLIHYSYGVNSTEKGDLSSESTVSRIRTEHFPLTLESARPSHTSQYLCASSGGVGQPQHFGDGTRLSIL.

This clone was picked up one time. The rearrangement uses TRBV4-1 and TRBJ2-3; 8 nucleotides match TRBD2. Per germline, CDR1 MGHRA and CDR2 YSYEKL. After removal of 2 bases from V and 6 bases from J, the junction contained 19 bases not matched to a gene. CDR3 size: 19 residues. The CDR3 region has the DNA TGCGCCAGCAGCCAAAGACCCATAATCCCGGGACTAGTTCAGGATACGCAGTATTTT. It specifies CASSQRPIIPGLVQDTQYF.

The chain has TRBV11-2 and TRBJ1-4; D unclear. V dropped 7 bases and J dropped 8 bases, with 20 bases sitting between them. In germline, CDR1 is SGHAT, CDR2 FQNNGV. There are 15 residues in the CDR3. The CDR3 protein is CASTSGSQGSEKLFF. In DNA form, the CDR3 reads TGTGCCAGCACCTCGGGGTCACAAGGCTCCGAAAAACTGTTTTTT.

The gene calls are TRBV9 and TRBJ2-2; 7 bases are a match to TRBD1. Trimming at V came to 4 bases and at J to 5 bases, leaving 11 bases not matched to a gene. CDR3 length: 16 amino acids. Germline V gene data show CDR1 as SGDLS and CDR2 as YYNGEE. CDR3 loop: CASSRPPGQLTGELFF. The DNA for the CDR3 is TGTGCCAGCAGCAGGCCACCGGGACAGTTAACCGGGGAGCTGTTTTTT.

V gene TRBV27 combines with J gene TRBJ2-6; D is perhaps TRBD1 (6 bases). CDR1 and CDR2 (germline): MNHEY, SMNVEV (reference sequence). CDR3 length: 15 amino acids. The ends were cut back, 5 bases at V and 1 base at J, with 9 bases in the middle. For the CDR3, the DNA is TGTGCCAGCAGTCCTACAGGGTCTGGGGCCAACGTCCTGACTTTC. Its protein is CASSPTGSGANVLTF.

This clone was counted a single time. The chain couples TRBV7-2 to TRBJ1-3; TRBD1 agrees at 8 bases. The length of the CDR3 is 18 residues. The germline V gene encodes CDR1 SGHTA and CDR2 FQGNSA. Germline trimming cut 1 base from V and 0 bases from J; bases unmatched to any gene: 8. CDR3 sequence reads: CASSLGFETGASGNTIYF. The CDR3 DNA reads TGTGCCAGCAGCTTAGGGTTCGAGACAGGGGCCTCTGGAAACACCATATATTTT.

The rearrangement links TRBV19 to TRBJ1-5; 11 bases map to TRBD1. The V and J ends lost 1 base and 6 bases, in that order; junction bases with no gene match: 2. Germline V gene data show CDR1 as LNHDA and CDR2 as SQIVND (reference sequence). The CDR3 consists of 15 residues. For the CDR3, the DNA is TGTGCCAGTAGTATAGGGACAGGGGGCTCTCAGCCCCAGCATTTT. It codes for CASSIGTGGSQPQHF. The variable domain in full, completed from reference TRBV19 and TRBJ1-5, reads DGGITQSPKYLFRKEGQNVTLSCEQNLNHDAMYWYRQDPGQGLRLIYYSQIVNDFQKGDIAEGYSVSREKKESFPLTVTSAQKNPTAFYLCASSIGTGGSQPQHFGDGTRLSIL.

This chain uses TRBV2 with TRBJ2-5, with 8 positions matching TRBD1. The CDR3 covers 14 residues. Trimming took 5 bases from V and 2 from J; bases not matched to a gene: 4. Per the germline V gene, CDR1 is SNHLY and CDR2 is FYNNEI. CDR3 amino acids: CASSWDRHQETQYF. DNA of the CDR3: TGTGCCAGCAGTTGGGACAGGCATCAAGAGACCCAGTACTTC.

The V and J genes are TRBV25-1 and TRBJ2-5; 8 positions match TRBD1. Germline trimming cut 6 bases from V and 7 bases from J; bases unmatched to any gene: 7. The germline gives CDR1 MGHDK, CDR2 SYGVNS. The CDR3 is made up of 13 amino acids. CDR3 nucleotides: TGTGCCAGCAGGGCGACAGGGGAAGGGACCCAGTACTTC. This sequence encodes CASRATGEGTQYF.

The chain is built from TRBV6-5 and TRBJ2-7; 7 positions match TRBD2. V trimming: 2 bases; J trimming: 3 bases; junction bases outside the gene matches: 7. The CDR3 runs to 15 residues. Germline loops: CDR1 MNHEY, CDR2 SVGAGI. CDR3 DNA: TGTGCCAGCAGTTACGGGGGGGTTACCCTCTACGAGCAGTACTTC. It codes for CASSYGGVTLYEQYF.

The J gene is TRBJ2-5, the V gene TRBV4-1, with D perhaps given as TRBD1 or TRBD2 (5 bases each). CDR3 length: 13 residues. V dropped 5 bases and J dropped 4 bases, with 11 bases sitting between them. Germline V lookup: CDR1 MGHRA, CDR2 YSYEKL. Written as DNA, the CDR3 is TGCGCCAGCAGCAGACGAGGGGTAGAGACCCAGTACTTC. This encodes CASSRRGVETQYF.

The rearrangement joins TRBV7-8 to TRBJ2-7; D unresolved. The germline gives CDR1 SGHVS, CDR2 FQNEAQ. V lost 8 bases and J 3 bases, leaving 8 bases between the germline ends. This CDR3 comprises 11 residues. DNA of the CDR3: TGTGCCAGCTCCTATCGCTACGAGCAGTACTTC. Translated: CASSYRYEQYF.